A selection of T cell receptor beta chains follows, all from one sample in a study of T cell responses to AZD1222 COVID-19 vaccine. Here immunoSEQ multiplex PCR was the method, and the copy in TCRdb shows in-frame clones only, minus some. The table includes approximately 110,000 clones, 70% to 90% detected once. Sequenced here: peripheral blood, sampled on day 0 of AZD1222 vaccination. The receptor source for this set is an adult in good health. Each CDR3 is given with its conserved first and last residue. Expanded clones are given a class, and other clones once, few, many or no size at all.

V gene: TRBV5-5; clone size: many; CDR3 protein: CASSFGVSGELFF
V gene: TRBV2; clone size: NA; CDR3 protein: CASSEGVDATFF
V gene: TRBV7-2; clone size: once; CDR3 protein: CASSGGQGNQPQHF
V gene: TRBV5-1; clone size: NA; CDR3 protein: CASSPSRGLWSGANVLTF
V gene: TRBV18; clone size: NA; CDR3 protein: CASSPRGTGLSGANVLTF
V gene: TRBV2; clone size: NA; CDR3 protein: CASSPSQGITEAFF
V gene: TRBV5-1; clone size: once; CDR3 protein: CASRQDLDYGYTF
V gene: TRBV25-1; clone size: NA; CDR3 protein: CASSELSSFPGNTIYF
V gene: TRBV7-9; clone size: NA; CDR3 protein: CASSLGFYETQYF
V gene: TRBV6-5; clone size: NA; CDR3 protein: CASRRGLVSPYEQYF
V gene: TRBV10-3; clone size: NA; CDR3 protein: CAIREGGATEAFF
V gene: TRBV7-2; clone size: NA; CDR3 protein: CASSLGGAGNQPQHF
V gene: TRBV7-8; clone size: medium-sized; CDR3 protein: CASGHSFHEQYF
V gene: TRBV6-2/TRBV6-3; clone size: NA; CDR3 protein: CASSYSTRGDEQYF
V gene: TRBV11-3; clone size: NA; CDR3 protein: CASSYLAGELTDTQYF
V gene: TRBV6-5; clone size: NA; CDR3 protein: CATGRPAGVQETQYF
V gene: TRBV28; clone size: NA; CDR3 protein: CASIEIPGADTQYF
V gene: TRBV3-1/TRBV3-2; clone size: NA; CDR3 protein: CASSLGTDYNSPLHF
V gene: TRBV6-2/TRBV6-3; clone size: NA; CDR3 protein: CASSSGGPHNEQFF
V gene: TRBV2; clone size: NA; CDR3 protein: CASSTQGGKAEKLFF
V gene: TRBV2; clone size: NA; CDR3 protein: CASTGQQTIYEQYF
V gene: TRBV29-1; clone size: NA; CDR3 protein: CSVASPGQPLHF
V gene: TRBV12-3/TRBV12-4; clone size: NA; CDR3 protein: CASRGVENTEAFF
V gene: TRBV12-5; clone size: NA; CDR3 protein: CASGQGLKQVGGPNTEAFF
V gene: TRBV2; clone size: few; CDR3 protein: CASSPVRKGMNTEAFF
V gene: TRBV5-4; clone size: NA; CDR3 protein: CASSPGTGGNQPQHF
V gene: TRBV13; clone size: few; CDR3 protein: CASSFLGLGNTEAFF
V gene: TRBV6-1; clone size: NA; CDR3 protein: CASSALSGVGAYEQYF
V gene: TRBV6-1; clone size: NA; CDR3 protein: CASSDPGGNQPQHF
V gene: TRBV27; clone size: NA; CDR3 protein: CASTGTGDSPLHF
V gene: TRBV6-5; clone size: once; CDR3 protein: CASRIRDEQFF
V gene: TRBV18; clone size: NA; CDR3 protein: CASSPFARTDNSPLHF
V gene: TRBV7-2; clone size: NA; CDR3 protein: CASSLKRGSSPLHF
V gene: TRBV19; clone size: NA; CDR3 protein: CATKKQGPPYEQYF
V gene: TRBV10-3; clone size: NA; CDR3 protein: CAITATENQPQHF
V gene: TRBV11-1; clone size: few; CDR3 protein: CASSRQLNTEAFF
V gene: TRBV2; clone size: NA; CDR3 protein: CARRGLGITEAFF
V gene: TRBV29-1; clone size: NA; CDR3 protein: CSVEEGDRVTEAFF
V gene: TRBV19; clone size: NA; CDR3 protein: CATSMTGRLAGLFGYTF
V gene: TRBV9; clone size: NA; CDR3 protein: CASSDTSGQETQYF
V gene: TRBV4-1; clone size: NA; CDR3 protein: CASSQNSGTGMNTEAFF
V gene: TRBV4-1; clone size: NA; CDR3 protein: CASSLYQQGTPQHF
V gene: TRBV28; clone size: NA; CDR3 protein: CASSFTVSGANVLTF
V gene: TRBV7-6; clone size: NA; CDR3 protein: CASSNLGTSYEQYF
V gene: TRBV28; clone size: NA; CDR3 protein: CASSWDSTSTDTQYF
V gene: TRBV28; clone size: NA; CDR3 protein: CASSSPGQEAFF
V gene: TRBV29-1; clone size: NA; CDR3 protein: CSVEGQGNYEQYF
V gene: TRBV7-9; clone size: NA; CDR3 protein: CASSLDPGGEKLFF
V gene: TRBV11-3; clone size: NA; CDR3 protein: CASSVARSGANVLTF
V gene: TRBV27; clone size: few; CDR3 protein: CASSYGRASSYEQYF
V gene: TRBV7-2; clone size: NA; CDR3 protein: CASSFGQSNQPQHF
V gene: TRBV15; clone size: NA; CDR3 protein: CATRGAGPEQYF
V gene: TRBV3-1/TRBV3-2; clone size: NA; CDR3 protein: CASSLSVTSNEQFF
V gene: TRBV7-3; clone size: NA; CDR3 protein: CASSLSAGNNEQFF
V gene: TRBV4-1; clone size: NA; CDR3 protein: CASSLLIGRNTEAFF
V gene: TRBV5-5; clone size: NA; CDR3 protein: CASSIGTTANYGYTF
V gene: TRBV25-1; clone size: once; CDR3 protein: CASSGTGGTSYEQYF
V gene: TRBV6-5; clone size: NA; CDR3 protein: CASRVGGQAIYEQYF